Listed below are T cell receptor beta chains from one sample, sequenced in a study of T-cell reconstitution after alpha-beta-depleted transplantation in children. TCRdb redid the calling of the PCR reads with MiXCR, one entry per CDR3 protein. The sample has 440,000 or so distinct CDR3 sequences, roughly a tenth seen once. This specimen consisted of PBMCs from the stem cell graft donor, obtained from the stem cell graft. Every receptor here comes from a human donor who donated a stem cell graft to a child with acute myeloid leukemia. The CDR3 runs from the conserved cysteine through the conserved F or W. The order of the fields is clone size, J gene, V gene, D gene, CDR3 DNA, CDR3 protein. The D gene is left open where the match is weak. For some rows the clone size is stated as once, few or many, or as a class when expanded; others skip it.

abundance: many
j_gene: TRBJ2-1
v_gene: TRBV29-1
d_gene: NA
CDR3nt: TGCAGCGTTGAAGAGACCGCTCGGACAGGACGACTGGGAGGTGAGCAGTTCTTC
CDR3aa: CSVEETARTGRLGGEQFF

abundance: few
j_gene: TRBJ2-3
v_gene: TRBV7-2
d_gene: TRBD2
CDR3nt: TGTGCCAGCAGCTTAGTGGGACTAGCGGGGGGGCCGGATACGCAGTATTTT
CDR3aa: CASSLVGLAGGPDTQYF

abundance: few
j_gene: TRBJ2-2
v_gene: TRBV5-1
d_gene: NA
CDR3nt: TGCGCCAGCAGCTTGGATATAGCAGGCACCGGGGAGCTGTTTTTT
CDR3aa: CASSLDIAGTGELFF

abundance: NA
j_gene: TRBJ1-5
v_gene: TRBV5-1
d_gene: NA
CDR3nt: TGCGCCAGCAGCTTGGAGGGGGATAGCAATCAGCCCCAGCATTTT
CDR3aa: CASSLEGDSNQPQHF

abundance: NA
j_gene: TRBJ2-1
v_gene: TRBV4-1
d_gene: TRBD2
CDR3nt: TGCGCCAGCAGCCAAGATATCGGGACTAGCTACAATGAGCAGTTCTTC
CDR3aa: CASSQDIGTSYNEQFF

abundance: NA
j_gene: TRBJ1-1
v_gene: TRBV6-5
d_gene: NA
CDR3nt: TGTGCCAGCAGAAGGGGGACGGGTGAAGCTTTCTTT
CDR3aa: CASRRGTGEAFF

abundance: many
j_gene: TRBJ2-1
v_gene: TRBV12-3/TRBV12-4
d_gene: NA
CDR3nt: TGTGCCAGCAGTTTAGGGGTGAGTTCGGATGAGCAGTTCTTC
CDR3aa: CASSLGVSSDEQFF

abundance: few
j_gene: TRBJ2-5
v_gene: TRBV5-1
d_gene: NA
CDR3nt: TGCGCCAGCAGCTCCGGAGGGTCGGCTCAAGAGACCCAGTACTTC
CDR3aa: CASSSGGSAQETQYF

abundance: NA
j_gene: TRBJ2-1
v_gene: TRBV20-1
d_gene: TRBD2
CDR3nt: TGCAGTGCGGGTAGCGGGCCGAGCTCCTACAATGAGCAGTTCTTC
CDR3aa: CSAGSGPSSYNEQFF

abundance: NA
j_gene: TRBJ2-5
v_gene: TRBV20-1
d_gene: NA
CDR3nt: TGCAGTGCTAGTAGGTCAGACTTCCAAGAGACCCAGTACTTC
CDR3aa: CSASRSDFQETQYF

abundance: many
j_gene: TRBJ2-1
v_gene: TRBV12-3/TRBV12-4
d_gene: TRBD1
CDR3nt: TGTGCCAGCAGTCCAGGGACAGGGCATGACTACAATGAGCAGTTCTTC
CDR3aa: CASSPGTGHDYNEQFF

abundance: few
j_gene: TRBJ2-1
v_gene: TRBV7-9
d_gene: NA
CDR3nt: TGTGCCAGCACAAGCGCGGATGAGCAGTTCTTC
CDR3aa: CASTSADEQFF

abundance: many
j_gene: TRBJ1-6
v_gene: TRBV6-1
d_gene: TRBD1
CDR3nt: TGTGCCACAAGACAGGGTGCAAATTCACCCCTCCACTTT
CDR3aa: CATRQGANSPLHF

abundance: NA
j_gene: TRBJ2-1
v_gene: TRBV6-5
d_gene: TRBD2
CDR3nt: TGTGCCAGCAGTTACCTTAGCGGGGTTTACAATGAGCAGTTCTTC
CDR3aa: CASSYLSGVYNEQFF

abundance: few
j_gene: TRBJ2-1
v_gene: TRBV9
d_gene: TRBD2
CDR3nt: TGTGCCAGCAGCGTAGAGGGAGCGGGAGGCCATGAGCAGTTCTTC
CDR3aa: CASSVEGAGGHEQFF

abundance: few
j_gene: TRBJ2-2
v_gene: TRBV14
d_gene: NA
CDR3nt: TGTGCCAGCAGCCAAGATGGGCCACTCCAGACCGGGGAGCTGTTTTTT
CDR3aa: CASSQDGPLQTGELFF

abundance: few
j_gene: TRBJ2-2
v_gene: TRBV29-1
d_gene: NA
CDR3nt: TGCAGCGTCCCCGGCGGGGGCGGGATGGGTGCGAACACCGGGGAGCTGTTTTTT
CDR3aa: CSVPGGGGMGANTGELFF

abundance: many
j_gene: TRBJ1-1
v_gene: TRBV5-1
d_gene: NA
CDR3nt: TGCGCCAGCAGCTTAGACAGCGCGAACACTGAAGCTTTCTTT
CDR3aa: CASSLDSANTEAFF

abundance: few
j_gene: TRBJ1-6
v_gene: TRBV6-5
d_gene: NA
CDR3nt: TGTGCCAGCAGTTACTCAAGCCTCAATAATTCACCCCTCCACTTT
CDR3aa: CASSYSSLNNSPLHF

abundance: few
j_gene: TRBJ2-7
v_gene: TRBV9
d_gene: TRBD1
CDR3nt: TGTGCCAGCAGCGTAGTTCCAGGGGGTGTCGAGCAGTACTTC
CDR3aa: CASSVVPGGVEQYF

abundance: many
j_gene: TRBJ2-5
v_gene: TRBV29-1
d_gene: NA
CDR3nt: TGCAGCGTTGGCTCGTACCAAGAGACCCAGTACTTC
CDR3aa: CSVGSYQETQYF

abundance: many
j_gene: TRBJ1-5
v_gene: TRBV7-3
d_gene: NA
CDR3nt: TGTGCCAGCAGCTTAGGAATCCATCAGCCCCAGCATTTT
CDR3aa: CASSLGIHQPQHF

abundance: many
j_gene: TRBJ2-5
v_gene: TRBV18
d_gene: NA
CDR3nt: TGTGCCAGCTCACCAACAGGACAAAACCCTCAAAAAGAGACCCAGTACTTC
CDR3aa: CASSPTGQNPQKETQYF

abundance: NA
j_gene: TRBJ2-7
v_gene: TRBV5-1
d_gene: NA
CDR3nt: TGCGCCAGCAGCTTGGGACAGCCTCCCTACGAGCAGTACTTC
CDR3aa: CASSLGQPPYEQYF

abundance: few
j_gene: TRBJ2-1
v_gene: TRBV7-2
d_gene: NA
CDR3nt: TGTGCCAGCAGGTCAATTAGCATCCCCGACAATGAGCAGTTCTTC
CDR3aa: CASRSISIPDNEQFF

abundance: many
j_gene: TRBJ2-1
v_gene: TRBV20-1
d_gene: TRBD2
CDR3nt: TGCAGTGCTGGGACTAGCGGGAGCTCCTACAATGAGCAGTTCTTC
CDR3aa: CSAGTSGSSYNEQFF

abundance: few
j_gene: TRBJ1-2
v_gene: TRBV7-9
d_gene: NA
CDR3nt: TGTGCCAGCAGCCCGAGCGAGGCCTCCTACACCTTC
CDR3aa: CASSPSEASYTF

abundance: few
j_gene: TRBJ2-1
v_gene: TRBV7-3
d_gene: NA
CDR3nt: TGTGCCAGCAGCTTAATGTGGGGGGGCCACAATGAGCAGTTCTTC
CDR3aa: CASSLMWGGHNEQFF

abundance: few
j_gene: TRBJ2-1
v_gene: TRBV5-1
d_gene: TRBD2
CDR3nt: TGCGCCAGCAGCTTGGGAGCGGGGGGGCCAGGAGACAATGAGCAGTTCTTC
CDR3aa: CASSLGAGGPGDNEQFF

abundance: NA
j_gene: TRBJ2-1
v_gene: TRBV7-3
d_gene: TRBD2
CDR3nt: TGTGCCAGCAGCTTTAGGAGTACGTCTAGCGGGAGGGCCCCGTACAATGAGCAGTTCTTC
CDR3aa: CASSFRSTSSGRAPYNEQFF

abundance: NA
j_gene: TRBJ1-5
v_gene: TRBV5-1
d_gene: TRBD1
CDR3nt: TGCGCCAGCAGCTTGGGGGACAGCCCCAATCAGCCCCAGCATTTT
CDR3aa: CASSLGDSPNQPQHF

abundance: few
j_gene: TRBJ1-2
v_gene: TRBV4-3
d_gene: NA
CDR3nt: TGCGCCAGCAGCCAAGCGGACGGCAACTATGGCTACACCTTC
CDR3aa: CASSQADGNYGYTF

abundance: NA
j_gene: TRBJ2-5
v_gene: TRBV7-9
d_gene: NA
CDR3nt: TGTGCCAGCAGCTTAGCTTGGGGGATTGAGACCCAGTACTTC
CDR3aa: CASSLAWGIETQYF

abundance: many
j_gene: TRBJ1-4
v_gene: TRBV27
d_gene: NA
CDR3nt: TGTGCCAGCAGTCCCGGGACAAGAAATGAAAAACTGTTTTTT
CDR3aa: CASSPGTRNEKLFF

abundance: NA
j_gene: TRBJ2-1
v_gene: TRBV5-1
d_gene: NA
CDR3nt: TGCGCCAGCAGCATCGAGGTCGGTGAGCAGTTCTTC
CDR3aa: CASSIEVGEQFF

abundance: NA
j_gene: TRBJ1-6
v_gene: TRBV7-6
d_gene: TRBD1
CDR3nt: TGTGCCAGCAGCAGGGACAGGGCGCGTTCACCCCTCCACTTT
CDR3aa: CASSRDRARSPLHF

abundance: NA
j_gene: TRBJ2-7
v_gene: TRBV18
d_gene: TRBD2
CDR3nt: TGTGCCAGCTCCGCAATGTCCGGACTAGCGGGACAGGACTTC
CDR3aa: CASSAMSGLAGQDF

abundance: few
j_gene: TRBJ2-1
v_gene: TRBV2
d_gene: TRBD2
CDR3nt: TGTGCCAGCAGTGAGTATCTAGCGGGACCGGACAACTCCTACAATGAGCAGTTCTTC
CDR3aa: CASSEYLAGPDNSYNEQFF

abundance: many
j_gene: TRBJ1-1
v_gene: TRBV20-1
d_gene: NA
CDR3nt: TGCAGTGCTAGAGTTACAGGTATCAGTGAAGCTTTCTTT
CDR3aa: CSARVTGISEAFF

abundance: NA
j_gene: TRBJ1-1
v_gene: TRBV5-1
d_gene: NA
CDR3nt: TGCGCCAGCAGCTTTGCGTCCGGTGAAGCTTTCTTT
CDR3aa: CASSFASGEAFF

abundance: few
j_gene: TRBJ1-1
v_gene: TRBV12-3/TRBV12-4
d_gene: NA
CDR3nt: TGTGCCAGCAGTTCCCAAGGAGCAGGTAACACTGAAGCTTTCTTT
CDR3aa: CASSSQGAGNTEAFF

abundance: many
j_gene: TRBJ2-7
v_gene: TRBV21-1
d_gene: NA
CDR3nt: TGTGCCAGCAGCGCCGCACGGGGGCCCTACGAGCAGTACTTC
CDR3aa: CASSAARGPYEQYF

abundance: few
j_gene: TRBJ2-2
v_gene: TRBV5-1
d_gene: TRBD2
CDR3nt: TGCGCCAGCAGCTTGGGGACTAGCGGCGATACCGGGGAGCTGTTTTTT
CDR3aa: CASSLGTSGDTGELFF

abundance: few
j_gene: TRBJ1-5
v_gene: TRBV6-1
d_gene: NA
CDR3nt: TGTGCCAGCAGTGCTGGCCAGGGCTTCAATCAGCCCCAGCATTTT
CDR3aa: CASSAGQGFNQPQHF

abundance: NA
j_gene: TRBJ2-1
v_gene: TRBV5-1
d_gene: TRBD2
CDR3nt: TGCGCCAGCAGCGTCGGACTAGCGGGGTTTGGTGAGCAGTTCTTC
CDR3aa: CASSVGLAGFGEQFF

abundance: few
j_gene: TRBJ2-7
v_gene: TRBV4-3
d_gene: TRBD1
CDR3nt: TGCGCCAGCAGCCAAGAGGGACAGTCCTCCTACGAGCAGTACTTC
CDR3aa: CASSQEGQSSYEQYF

abundance: NA
j_gene: TRBJ2-6
v_gene: TRBV11-2
d_gene: NA
CDR3nt: TGTGCCAGCAGCTTGGCCGTCTCTGGGGCCAACGTCCTGACTTTC
CDR3aa: CASSLAVSGANVLTF

abundance: many
j_gene: TRBJ2-3
v_gene: TRBV6-1
d_gene: NA
CDR3nt: TGTGCCGGATCCATGGGCAGCCGTACGCAGTATTTT
CDR3aa: CAGSMGSRTQYF

abundance: NA
j_gene: TRBJ2-7
v_gene: TRBV29-1
d_gene: TRBD2
CDR3nt: TGCAGCGTTAGATCTAGCGGGAGCTCCTACGAGCAGTACTTC
CDR3aa: CSVRSSGSSYEQYF

abundance: NA
j_gene: TRBJ2-2
v_gene: TRBV9
d_gene: NA
CDR3nt: TGTGCCAGCAGCGCCAGGGGCTCGAACACCGGGGAGCTGTTTTTT
CDR3aa: CASSARGSNTGELFF

abundance: many
j_gene: TRBJ1-4
v_gene: TRBV4-1
d_gene: NA
CDR3nt: TGCGCCAGCAGCCAAGATCGGCGGGTGGGTTCGAGAAAACTGTTTTTT
CDR3aa: CASSQDRRVGSRKLFF

abundance: few
j_gene: TRBJ2-1
v_gene: TRBV7-2
d_gene: NA
CDR3nt: TGTGCCAGCAGCTTAGAAAGATACCAAGGGGATGAGCAGTTCTTC
CDR3aa: CASSLERYQGDEQFF

abundance: few
j_gene: TRBJ2-3
v_gene: TRBV10-2
d_gene: TRBD2
CDR3nt: TGCGCCAGCAGTGAGTCTAGACTAGCGGGAGTATATACGCAGTATTTT
CDR3aa: CASSESRLAGVYTQYF

abundance: many
j_gene: TRBJ2-1
v_gene: TRBV29-1
d_gene: NA
CDR3nt: TGCAGCGTTGAACTGCACAATGAGCAGTTCTTC
CDR3aa: CSVELHNEQFF

abundance: few
j_gene: TRBJ1-6
v_gene: TRBV6-1
d_gene: NA
CDR3nt: TGTGCCAGCAGAGAAAGGGGGTATTCACCCCTCCACTTT
CDR3aa: CASRERGYSPLHF